The 22 T cell receptor beta chains below all came from one sample that was sequenced in a study of blood T cell repertoires in COVID-19. Using immunoSEQ multiplex PCR, the repertoire was profiled, and TCRdb retains in-frame clones only, with some absent. The sample consists of around 120,000 clones, 75% to 90% of them appearing once. Sequenced sample: PBMCs or T cells enriched from blood (not recorded which). The receptors come from a woman aged 45-59 years who had recovered from COVID-19.

Regarding this clone: This same CDR3 is encoded by further DNA sequences in the sample. This chain connects TRBV3-1 (or the pseudogene TRBV3-2) to TRBJ1-1; no reliable D call. The CDR3 is made up of 14 amino acids. The V gene's germline CDR1 is LGHDT and CDR2 YNNKEL (reference sequence). Trimming stripped 1 base from V and 0 bases from J, with 6 bases between. As DNA, the CDR3 is TGTGCCAGCAGCCAAGGAACAGTGAACACTGAAGCTTTCTTT. Amino acid sequence: CASSQGTVNTEAFF.

This clone was recorded only once. V gene TRBV18 combines with J gene TRBJ2-3; no clear D. The CDR3 loop spans 15 amino acids. V was trimmed by 2 bases and J by 0 bases, leaving 9 bases between them. Germline CDR1 KGHSH, CDR2 LQKENI. The CDR3 spells CASSPGSPSTDTQYF. The CDR3 nucleotides are TGTGCCAGCTCACCAGGTAGTCCTAGCACAGATACGCAGTATTTT. Full variable domain (remainder filled in from reference TRBV18 and TRBJ2-3): NAGVMQNPRHLVRRRGQEARLRCSPMKGHSHVYWYRQLPEEGLKFMVYLQKENIIDESGMPKERFSAEFPKEGPSILRIQQVVRGDSAAYFCASSPGSPSTDTQYFGPGTRLTVL.

The V gene is TRBV5-1, the J gene TRBJ2-5; TRBD1 matches at 7 bases. CDR3 size: 15 residues. Per the germline V gene, CDR1 is SGHRS and CDR2 is YFSETQ. Losses at the gene ends were 4 bases for V and 2 bases for J; bases not matched to a gene: 8. CDR3 region: CASSRTGVEQETQYF. In nucleotides, the CDR3 is TGCGCCAGCAGCCGTACAGGGGTAGAACAAGAGACCCAGTACTTC.

The rearrangement uses TRBV30 and TRBJ1-5; 7 nucleotides align to TRBD1. This CDR3 is 14 amino acids long. With V trimmed by 7 bases and J by 7 bases, 13 bases remained unmatched. Looked up from germline, CDR1 is GTSNPN and CDR2 is SVGIG (reference sequence). This CDR3 reads CAYESIDREQPQHF. CDR3 sequence (DNA): TGTGCCTACGAATCAATAGACAGGGAGCAGCCCCAGCATTTT.

The chain couples TRBV2 to TRBJ1-2; D gene ambiguous. Germline CDR1 is SNHLY and CDR2 is FYNNEI. The CDR3 runs to 14 residues. The V and J ends lost 4 bases and 0 bases respectively, with 9 bases between them. The CDR3 spells CASSGLGANYGYTF. The CDR3 DNA follows: TGTGCCAGCAGTGGTCTGGGAGCTAACTATGGCTACACCTTC.

The gene calls are TRBV7-8 and TRBJ1-1; TRBD1 matches 9 bases. CDR1 SGHVS and CDR2 FQNEAQ come from the germline V gene. Losses at the gene ends were 3 bases for V and 4 bases for J; bases not matched to a gene: 12. This CDR3 has 17 residues. In nucleotides, the CDR3 is TGTGCCAGCAGCTTCAGACAGGGGGTCGGGATGATCACTGAAGCTTTCTTT. This sequence encodes CASSFRQGVGMITEAFF.

Regarding this clone: The same CDR3 arises from other DNA sequences in this sample as well. The rearrangement joins TRBV7-9 to TRBJ2-7; the match to TRBD2 covers 9 bases. Germline CDR1 reads SEHNR; CDR2 reads FQNEAQ (reference sequence). Unmatched junction bases numbered 1, after V lost 0 bases and J lost 1 base. This CDR3 is 15 amino acids long. The CDR3 sequence: CASSLASGGSYEQYF. CDR3 nucleotides: TGTGCCAGCAGCTTAGCTAGCGGGGGATCCTACGAGCAGTACTTC. The complete variable domain, with remaining parts taken from reference TRBV7-9 and TRBJ2-7, reads DTGVSQNPRHKITKRGQNVTFRCDPISEHNRLYWYRQTLGQGPEFLTYFQNEAQLEKSRLLSDRFSAERPKGSFSTLEIQRTEQGDSAMYLCASSLASGGSYEQYFGPGTRLTVT.

V and J are TRBV15 and TRBJ2-3; D is perhaps TRBD1 (5 bases). The CDR3 loop spans 16 amino acids. The V end lost 1 base, the J end lost 0 bases, and 11 bases lay between the germline ends. In germline, CDR1 is LNHNV, CDR2 YYDKDF (reference sequence). The CDR3 DNA sequence: TGTGCCACCAGCAGAGGGGGCACCGCTAGCACAGATACGCAGTATTTT. It yields the protein CATSRGGTASTDTQYF.

This chain links TRBV9 with TRBJ2-3, with 11 bases aligning to TRBD2. V dropped 0 bases and J dropped 0; count of bases not matched to a gene: 9. The CDR3 has 19 amino acids. Germline CDR1 is SGDLS and CDR2 is YYNGEE. The CDR3 here is CASSVDLVAGGISTDTQYF. The CDR3, as DNA: TGTGCCAGCAGCGTAGATTTGGTAGCGGGGGGGATTAGCACAGATACGCAGTATTTT. The whole variable domain, filled in from reference TRBV9 and TRBJ2-3, reads DSGVTQTPKHLITATGQRVTLRCSPRSGDLSVYWYQQSLDQGLQFLIQYYNGEERAKGNILERFSAQQFPDLHSELNLSSLELGDSALYFCASSVDLVAGGISTDTQYFGPGTRLTVL.

The V call is TRBV11-2, the J call TRBJ2-1, with TRBD2 matching 7 bases. The CDR3 runs to 18 residues. Germline CDR1 is SGHAT and CDR2 is FQNNGV. With V trimmed by 1 base and J by 6 bases, 15 bases remained unmatched. The DNA of the CDR3 is TGTGCCAGCAGCTTAGTTTCGGGGGGACCTGTGCGTGGCAATGAGCAGTTCTTC. Translated, it gives CASSLVSGGPVRGNEQFF. The whole variable domain, filled in from reference TRBV11-2 and TRBJ2-1, reads EAGVAQSPRYKIIEKRQSVAFWCNPISGHATLYWYQQILGQGPKLLIQFQNNGVVDDSQLPKDRFSAERLKGVDSTLKIQPAKLEDSAVYLCASSLVSGGPVRGNEQFFGPGTRLTVL.

The chain has TRBV29-1 and TRBJ1-2, with 8 bases matching TRBD1. Germline V CDR1 and CDR2: SQVTM, ANQGSEA. The trim removed 0 bases at V and 4 bases at J, leaving 7 bases unmatched. The CDR3 is 15 residues long. The CDR3 DNA follows: TGCAGCGTTGAAGATCTGGACAGGGATGGCTATGGCTACACCTTC. Its translation is CSVEDLDRDGYGYTF.

V and J are TRBV7-9 and TRBJ1-1; TRBD1 matches at 8 bases. CDR3 length: 14 amino acids. From germline, CDR1 is SEHNR and CDR2 FQNEAQ (reference sequence). V lost 3 bases and J lost 4; bases outside the gene matches: 4. The CDR3 DNA reads TGTGCCAGCAGCTTGACAGGGGACGGCACTGAAGCTTTCTTT. It translates to CASSLTGDGTEAFF.

This chain connects TRBV14 to TRBJ1-2, with D perhaps TRBD1 (5 bases). The CDR3 totals 14 residues. With 0 bases removed from V and 5 bases from J, the gap between germline ends came to 10 bases. The germline CDR1 and CDR2 sequences are SGHDN and FVKESK. The CDR3 spells CASSQEMAGYGYTF. In DNA form, the CDR3 reads TGTGCCAGCAGCCAAGAGATGGCAGGGTATGGCTACACCTTC.

The gene calls are TRBV6-5 and TRBJ2-3, with 10 bases aligning to TRBD2. CDR3 length equals 15 residues. The J segment lost 0 bases and the V segment lost 8 bases, leaving 5 bases of the junction unmatched. Per the germline V gene, CDR1 is MNHEY and CDR2 is SVGAGI. CDR3 nucleotide sequence: TGTGCCAGCTCCCCTAGCGGGGGCAGCACAGATACGCAGTATTTT. Residues: CASSPSGGSTDTQYF.

The CDR3 sequence is CASRDRGLATGELFF. The DNA for the CDR3 is TGTGCCAGCCGGGACAGGGGGTTAGCTACCGGGGAGCTGTTTTTT. The gene calls are TRBV19 and TRBJ2-2; 11 nucleotides match TRBD1. The CDR3 loop spans 15 amino acids. Germline CDR1 reads LNHDA; CDR2 reads SQIVND (reference sequence). The J segment lost 5 bases and the V segment lost 9 bases, leaving 8 bases of the junction unmatched.

The chain recombines TRBV11-2 with TRBJ2-7, with D tentatively TRBD1 (6 bases). Per germline, CDR1 SGHAT and CDR2 FQNNGV. V lost 5 bases, J lost 2 bases, and 13 bases lay in between. The CDR3 loop spans 14 amino acids. This chain's CDR3 is CASSPGTPPYEQYF. CDR3 DNA: TGTGCCAGCAGCCCCGGGACACCTCCCTACGAGCAGTACTTC. Using reference TRBV11-2 and TRBJ2-7 for the parts outside the CDR3, the full variable domain is EAGVAQSPRYKIIEKRQSVAFWCNPISGHATLYWYQQILGQGPKLLIQFQNNGVVDDSQLPKDRFSAERLKGVDSTLKIQPAKLEDSAVYLCASSPGTPPYEQYFGPGTRLTVT.

V usage is TRBV3-1 (or the pseudogene TRBV3-2) and J usage is TRBJ1-5; D possibly corresponds to TRBD1 (5 bases). Germline lookup yields CDR1 LGHDT and CDR2 YNNKEL (reference sequence). The ends were cut back, 4 bases at V and 0 bases at J, with 31 bases in the middle. CDR3 length equals 22 residues. This CDR3 is CASSPVSEEGILGGYSNQPQHF. Written as DNA, the CDR3 is TGTGCCAGCAGCCCGGTCTCAGAAGAAGGGATCCTCGGGGGTTATAGCAATCAGCCCCAGCATTTT.

A single count supports this clone. The chain joins TRBV7-9 to TRBJ2-3; D unresolved. CDR1 and CDR2 from the germline V gene are SEHNR and FQNEAQ (reference sequence). The CDR3 has 15 residues. V shed 3 bases and J shed 7 bases, with 17 bases lying between them. The CDR3 is CASSFPSLTHHTQYF. The CDR3 DNA is TGTGCCAGCAGCTTCCCCTCCCTAACCCACCATACGCAGTATTTT. Based on the CDR3 plus reference TRBV7-9 and TRBJ2-3, the full variable domain is DTGVSQNPRHKITKRGQNVTFRCDPISEHNRLYWYRQTLGQGPEFLTYFQNEAQLEKSRLLSDRFSAERPKGSFSTLEIQRTEQGDSAMYLCASSFPSLTHHTQYFGPGTRLTVL.

V is TRBV10-3 and J is TRBJ2-3, with 8 nucleotides matching TRBD2. The CDR3 has 13 residues. The J segment lost 5 bases and the V segment lost 10 bases, leaving 8 bases of the junction unmatched. Per the germline V gene, CDR1 is ENHRY and CDR2 is SYGVKD. CDR3 amino acids: CATGLAGEDTQYF. The CDR3 bases are TGTGCCACCGGACTAGCCGGGGAAGATACGCAGTATTTT.

The chain carries TRBV6-5 and TRBJ1-1; 7 bases line up with TRBD1. The junction had 11 bases not matched to a gene; V was cut back by 6 bases and J by 4 bases. CDR3 length: 15 residues. From germline, CDR1 is MNHEY and CDR2 SVGAGI. The CDR3 loop reads CASSRLRDRVTEAFF. The DNA for the CDR3 is TGTGCCAGCAGCCGCCTCAGGGACAGAGTCACTGAAGCTTTCTTT.

The chain joins TRBV7-9 to TRBJ1-1; D possibly corresponds to TRBD1 (5 bases). The CDR3 runs to 14 residues. The V end lost 6 bases, the J end lost 1 base, and 12 bases lay between the germline ends. Germline V gives CDR1 SEHNR, CDR2 FQNEAQ (reference sequence). The CDR3 DNA sequence: TGTGCCAGCAGTCAGGGACTGAAGAACACTGAAGCTTTCTTT. It yields the protein CASSQGLKNTEAFF.

The V gene is TRBV6-2 or TRBV6-3, the J gene TRBJ2-5; 12 nucleotides match TRBD2. The V gene's germline CDR1 is MNHEY and CDR2 SVGEGT. Germline trimming cut 5 bases from V and 5 bases from J; bases unmatched to any gene: 6. The CDR3 runs 15 residues. This CDR3 is CASSTTSGGRETQYF. CDR3 coding DNA: TGTGCCAGCAGTACGACTAGCGGGGGCCGGGAGACCCAGTACTTC.